This is a list of T cell receptor beta chains from one sample in a study of T cells in localized non-small cell lung cancer. The protocol was immunoSEQ multiplex PCR, while the TCRdb copy is restricted to in-frame clones and leaves out a portion. The sample carries about 46,000 clones, 81% recorded once. Source: peripheral blood mononuclear cells, taken before any cancer treatment. These receptors came from a man aged 35 to 70 with stage III lung adenocarcinoma. Each CDR3 is given with its conserved first and last residue. D genes are given only for firm matches. Size is stated for part of the rows, as once, few or many counts, or as a class when the clone is expanded.

D gene: TRBD2
V gene: TRBV25-1
J gene: TRBJ2-1
CDR3 length: 17
clone size: once
CDR3 DNA: TGTGCCAGCAGTGATCGGGGGTCGCGGGGGGAAGACAATGAGCAGTTCTTC
CDR3 protein: CASSDRGSRGEDNEQFF

D gene: TRBD2
V gene: TRBV11-2
J gene: TRBJ2-1
CDR3 length: 15
clone size: NA
CDR3 DNA: TGTGCCAGCAGCTTTAGCGGGGGGGACAACAATGAGCAGTTCTTC
CDR3 protein: CASSFSGGDNNEQFF

D gene: NA
V gene: TRBV7-2
J gene: TRBJ2-7
CDR3 length: 14
clone size: NA
CDR3 DNA: TGTGCCAGCAGCTACGACACGTTGGGGTACGAGCAGTACTTC
CDR3 protein: CASSYDTLGYEQYF

D gene: NA
V gene: TRBV7-3
J gene: TRBJ2-1
CDR3 length: 15
clone size: NA
CDR3 DNA: TGTGCCAGCAGCTTAAAGCTCGGCCCTACGAATGAGCAGTTCTTC
CDR3 protein: CASSLKLGPTNEQFF

D gene: TRBD2
V gene: TRBV6-1
J gene: TRBJ2-5
CDR3 length: 15
clone size: NA
CDR3 DNA: TGTGCCAGCCGTCTCCCGGGGGGGCCTTTGGAGACCCAGTACTTC
CDR3 protein: CASRLPGGPLETQYF

D gene: NA
V gene: TRBV5-4
J gene: TRBJ2-6
CDR3 length: 14
clone size: NA
CDR3 DNA: TGTGCCAGCAGCTTTGGCCCTGGGGCCAACGTCCTGACTTTC
CDR3 protein: CASSFGPGANVLTF

D gene: TRBD2
V gene: TRBV18
J gene: TRBJ2-1
CDR3 length: 15
clone size: few
CDR3 DNA: TGTGCCAGCTCACCGGAGCGGGGGGGCTACAATGAGCAGTTCTTC
CDR3 protein: CASSPERGGYNEQFF

D gene: NA
V gene: TRBV28
J gene: TRBJ2-5
CDR3 length: 13
clone size: NA
CDR3 DNA: TGTGCCAGCAGCCCACAGGGCGCAGGGACCCAGTACTTC
CDR3 protein: CASSPQGAGTQYF

D gene: NA
V gene: TRBV11-1
J gene: TRBJ2-7
CDR3 length: 15
clone size: NA
CDR3 DNA: TGTGCCAGCAGCTTAGTCCCCGGACGGTTCTACGAGCAGTACTTC
CDR3 protein: CASSLVPGRFYEQYF

D gene: NA
V gene: TRBV7-2
J gene: TRBJ1-1
CDR3 length: 15
clone size: NA
CDR3 DNA: TGTGCCAGCAGCTTAGTTGCGACGGGGGGCACTGAAGCTTTCTTT
CDR3 protein: CASSLVATGGTEAFF

D gene: TRBD1
V gene: TRBV27
J gene: TRBJ2-7
CDR3 length: 15
clone size: NA
CDR3 DNA: TGTGCCAGCAGTTTATATGGGACAGGCTCCTACGAGCAGTACTTC
CDR3 protein: CASSLYGTGSYEQYF

D gene: NA
V gene: TRBV6-5
J gene: TRBJ2-7
CDR3 length: 15
clone size: NA
CDR3 DNA: TGTGCCAGCAGCCCGCGGGCCGTAAGCTCCTACGAGCAGTACTTC
CDR3 protein: CASSPRAVSSYEQYF

D gene: NA
V gene: TRBV30
J gene: TRBJ1-5
CDR3 length: 13
clone size: NA
CDR3 DNA: TGTGCCTGGAGTATCGAGAGGGCCCAGCCCCAGCATTTT
CDR3 protein: CAWSIERAQPQHF

D gene: NA
V gene: TRBV7-2
J gene: TRBJ1-4
CDR3 length: 16
clone size: NA
CDR3 DNA: TGTGCCAGCAGCCGGACCACAGGGTCTATAAGTGAAAAACTGTTTTTT
CDR3 protein: CASSRTTGSISEKLFF

D gene: NA
V gene: TRBV6-4
J gene: TRBJ1-1
CDR3 length: 13
clone size: NA
CDR3 DNA: TGTGCCAGCAGTCACACCCTTGACTCTGAAGCTTTCTTT
CDR3 protein: CASSHTLDSEAFF

D gene: NA
V gene: TRBV2
J gene: TRBJ1-3
CDR3 length: 16
clone size: once
CDR3 DNA: TGTGCCAGCAGTCTTGGACAGACTAGCTCTGGAAACACCATATATTTT
CDR3 protein: CASSLGQTSSGNTIYF

D gene: NA
V gene: TRBV6-1
J gene: TRBJ1-6
CDR3 length: 18
clone size: once
CDR3 DNA: TGTGCCAGCAGTGCCCAACGGGGGGGACGGTTATATAATTCACCCCTCCACTTT
CDR3 protein: CASSAQRGGRLYNSPLHF

D gene: TRBD1
V gene: TRBV10-3
J gene: TRBJ2-7
CDR3 length: 16
clone size: few
CDR3 DNA: TGTGCCATCAGTGCCACGGACAGGGGCCTTCTGGACGAGCAGTACTTC
CDR3 protein: CAISATDRGLLDEQYF

D gene: NA
V gene: TRBV23-1
J gene: TRBJ1-5
CDR3 length: 15
clone size: NA
CDR3 DNA: TGCGCCAGCAGTCAATCTGTCCAGATCAATCAGCCCCAGCATTTT
CDR3 protein: CASSQSVQINQPQHF

D gene: NA
V gene: TRBV7-8
J gene: TRBJ2-7
CDR3 length: 17
clone size: NA
CDR3 DNA: TGTGCCAGCAGCTTACCCAGCCAGGGGCCATCATCCTACGAGCAGTACTTC
CDR3 protein: CASSLPSQGPSSYEQYF

D gene: TRBD2
V gene: TRBV27
J gene: TRBJ2-7
CDR3 length: 14
clone size: NA
CDR3 DNA: TGTCGTCAAGGGACTAGCGGGGGGGCGGACGAGCAGTACTTC
CDR3 protein: CRQGTSGGADEQYF

D gene: NA
V gene: TRBV18
J gene: TRBJ2-5
CDR3 length: 15
clone size: NA
CDR3 DNA: TGTGCCAGCTCACCACCGAACGGGGGGCTGGAGACCCAGTACTTC
CDR3 protein: CASSPPNGGLETQYF

D gene: NA
V gene: TRBV6-6
J gene: TRBJ1-2
CDR3 length: 13
clone size: NA
CDR3 DNA: TGTGCCAGCAGTTTGGGTCGAGCGGATGGCTACACCTTC
CDR3 protein: CASSLGRADGYTF

D gene: TRBD1
V gene: TRBV5-4
J gene: TRBJ2-3
CDR3 length: 14
clone size: NA
CDR3 DNA: TGTGCCAGCAGATCGACAGGGAGCACAGATACGCAGTATTTT
CDR3 protein: CASRSTGSTDTQYF

D gene: NA
V gene: TRBV5-1
J gene: TRBJ2-1
CDR3 length: 14
clone size: NA
CDR3 DNA: TGCGCCAGCAGCTTGGCGAGCTTCGACAATGAGCAGTTCTTC
CDR3 protein: CASSLASFDNEQFF

D gene: TRBD1
V gene: TRBV11-2
J gene: TRBJ1-2
CDR3 length: 14
clone size: NA
CDR3 DNA: TGTGCCAGCAGCTACGCAGGGGGCGCGGATGGCTACACCTTC
CDR3 protein: CASSYAGGADGYTF

D gene: NA
V gene: TRBV2
J gene: TRBJ1-2
CDR3 length: 12
clone size: NA
CDR3 DNA: TGTGCCAGCATGGACAGAAACTATGGCTACACCTTC
CDR3 protein: CASMDRNYGYTF

D gene: NA
V gene: TRBV6-1
J gene: TRBJ2-4
CDR3 length: 15
clone size: once
CDR3 DNA: TGTGCCAGCACTGCCATTACAATAGCCAAAAACATTCAGTACTTC
CDR3 protein: CASTAITIAKNIQYF

D gene: NA
V gene: TRBV19
J gene: TRBJ1-2
CDR3 length: 14
clone size: NA
CDR3 DNA: TGTGCCAGTAACCAGGAACAGAACTCCGTGGGCTACACCTTC
CDR3 protein: CASNQEQNSVGYTF

D gene: TRBD1
V gene: TRBV28
J gene: TRBJ1-3
CDR3 length: 14
clone size: NA
CDR3 DNA: TGTGCCAGCAGTTTTGCAGGGGGCATGGACACCATATATTTT
CDR3 protein: CASSFAGGMDTIYF

D gene: NA
V gene: TRBV2
J gene: TRBJ1-2
CDR3 length: 14
clone size: NA
CDR3 DNA: TGTGCCAGCAGTGCGATAAGCGCTAACTATGGCTACACCTTC
CDR3 protein: CASSAISANYGYTF

D gene: TRBD1
V gene: TRBV29-1
J gene: TRBJ1-3
CDR3 length: 16
clone size: NA
CDR3 DNA: TGCAGCGCTGGTTGGGGACAGGGGTACTCTGGAAACACCATATATTTT
CDR3 protein: CSAGWGQGYSGNTIYF

D gene: TRBD2
V gene: TRBV10-2
J gene: TRBJ2-7
CDR3 length: 13
clone size: NA
CDR3 DNA: TGCGCCAGCAGGGCCGGGGGGGCCTACGAGCAGTACTTC
CDR3 protein: CASRAGGAYEQYF

D gene: TRBD2
V gene: TRBV4-1
J gene: TRBJ2-3
CDR3 length: 14
clone size: NA
CDR3 DNA: TGCGCCAGCAGCCAAGTAGCGGGTGCAGATACGCAGTATTTT
CDR3 protein: CASSQVAGADTQYF

D gene: NA
V gene: TRBV27
J gene: TRBJ2-1
CDR3 length: 13
clone size: NA
CDR3 DNA: TGTGCCAGCAGTTCACGTATACGCAATGAGCAGTTCTTC
CDR3 protein: CASSSRIRNEQFF

D gene: TRBD1
V gene: TRBV4-2
J gene: TRBJ1-2
CDR3 length: 14
clone size: NA
CDR3 DNA: TGTGCCAGCAGCCCAGGGACAGGGGGATATGGCTACACCTTC
CDR3 protein: CASSPGTGGYGYTF

D gene: NA
V gene: TRBV9
J gene: TRBJ2-1
CDR3 length: 15
clone size: NA
CDR3 DNA: TGTGCCAGCAGCGTAGTGGCAGGGTGGCACAATGAGCAGTTCTTC
CDR3 protein: CASSVVAGWHNEQFF

D gene: NA
V gene: TRBV5-1
J gene: TRBJ2-3
CDR3 length: 16
clone size: NA
CDR3 DNA: TGCGCCAGCAGCTTGGGCGACTATAAGAAAACAGATACGCAGTATTTT
CDR3 protein: CASSLGDYKKTDTQYF

D gene: NA
V gene: TRBV7-3
J gene: TRBJ2-2
CDR3 length: 12
clone size: NA
CDR3 DNA: TGTGCCAGCAGCCTTAACACCGGGGAGCTGTTTTTT
CDR3 protein: CASSLNTGELFF

D gene: NA
V gene: TRBV30
J gene: TRBJ2-2
CDR3 length: 14
clone size: NA
CDR3 DNA: TGTGCCTGGAGTGTCGGGCTGAACACCGGGGAGCTGTTTTTT
CDR3 protein: CAWSVGLNTGELFF

D gene: NA
V gene: TRBV9
J gene: TRBJ2-2
CDR3 length: 14
clone size: NA
CDR3 DNA: TGTGCCAGCGAAAACAGGGCGGGCGCCGGGGAGCTGTTTTTT
CDR3 protein: CASENRAGAGELFF

D gene: NA
V gene: TRBV13
J gene: TRBJ2-5
CDR3 length: 14
clone size: NA
CDR3 DNA: TGTGCCAGCAGCTTAAGTGGCGGCGGAGAGACCCAGTACTTC
CDR3 protein: CASSLSGGGETQYF

D gene: NA
V gene: TRBV9
J gene: TRBJ2-2
CDR3 length: 16
clone size: NA
CDR3 DNA: TGTGCCAGCAGCGTAGCAACTAGCCAGAACACCGGGGAGCTGTTTTTT
CDR3 protein: CASSVATSQNTGELFF

D gene: NA
V gene: TRBV2
J gene: TRBJ1-6
CDR3 length: 14
clone size: NA
CDR3 DNA: TGTGCCAGCAGTGTTAACAGGTGGAATTCACCCCTCCACTTT
CDR3 protein: CASSVNRWNSPLHF

D gene: NA
V gene: TRBV11-2
J gene: TRBJ1-2
CDR3 length: 16
clone size: NA
CDR3 DNA: TGTGCCAGCAGCTCGACCATCAACAGCCAGACTTATGGCTACACCTTC
CDR3 protein: CASSSTINSQTYGYTF

D gene: NA
V gene: TRBV27
J gene: TRBJ2-7
CDR3 length: 13
clone size: NA
CDR3 DNA: TGTGCCAGCAACCCCTACAGGCTAAGTGAGCAGTACTTC
CDR3 protein: CASNPYRLSEQYF

D gene: TRBD1
V gene: TRBV6-5
J gene: TRBJ2-1
CDR3 length: 14
clone size: NA
CDR3 DNA: TGTGCCAGCAGCCGACGACAGGGCCCCAATGAGCAGTTCTTC
CDR3 protein: CASSRRQGPNEQFF

D gene: TRBD2
V gene: TRBV13
J gene: TRBJ2-3
CDR3 length: 17
clone size: NA
CDR3 DNA: TGTGCCAGCAGCTCCCCCGGACTAGCGGGGGGGACAGATACGCAGTATTTT
CDR3 protein: CASSSPGLAGGTDTQYF

D gene: TRBD1
V gene: TRBV5-6
J gene: TRBJ2-3
CDR3 length: 14
clone size: NA
CDR3 DNA: TGTGCCAGCAGCCGACAGGGAAGGGCAGATACGCAGTATTTT
CDR3 protein: CASSRQGRADTQYF

D gene: NA
V gene: TRBV6-5
J gene: TRBJ2-3
CDR3 length: 13
clone size: NA
CDR3 DNA: TGTGCCACCACCCGGGGTTACACAGATACGCAGTATTTT
CDR3 protein: CATTRGYTDTQYF

D gene: NA
V gene: TRBV30
J gene: TRBJ2-5
CDR3 length: 14
clone size: NA
CDR3 DNA: TGTGCCTGGAGTGCCGGCGGCAGCCAAGAGACCCAGTACTTC
CDR3 protein: CAWSAGGSQETQYF

D gene: TRBD2
V gene: TRBV5-4
J gene: TRBJ2-7
CDR3 length: 17
clone size: few
CDR3 DNA: TGTGCCAGCAGCTTTGGACTAGCGGGGGGAGGGACCTACGAGCAGTACTTC
CDR3 protein: CASSFGLAGGGTYEQYF

D gene: NA
V gene: TRBV11-3
J gene: TRBJ2-3
CDR3 length: 15
clone size: NA
CDR3 DNA: TGTGCCAGCAGCTTAGGGCCGGAAATCACAGATACGCAGTATTTT
CDR3 protein: CASSLGPEITDTQYF

D gene: NA
V gene: TRBV27
J gene: TRBJ2-1
CDR3 length: 16
clone size: NA
CDR3 DNA: TGTGCCAGCAGTCCTACCCGGTATGGCTCTTACAATGAGCAGTTCTTC
CDR3 protein: CASSPTRYGSYNEQFF

D gene: TRBD1
V gene: TRBV6-5
J gene: TRBJ2-7
CDR3 length: 15
clone size: NA
CDR3 DNA: TGTGCCAGCAGTTACTCGAAGACAGGGGGCTGGGAGCAGTACTTC
CDR3 protein: CASSYSKTGGWEQYF

D gene: NA
V gene: TRBV10-3
J gene: TRBJ2-7
CDR3 length: 14
clone size: NA
CDR3 DNA: TGTGCCATCAGTGAGGAGGGACCGGGATACGAGCAGTACTTC
CDR3 protein: CAISEEGPGYEQYF

D gene: TRBD2
V gene: TRBV5-6
J gene: TRBJ2-5
CDR3 length: 15
clone size: NA
CDR3 DNA: TGTGCCAGCAGCCGGGTTGGGGCGGGGGAAGAGACCCAGTACTTC
CDR3 protein: CASSRVGAGEETQYF